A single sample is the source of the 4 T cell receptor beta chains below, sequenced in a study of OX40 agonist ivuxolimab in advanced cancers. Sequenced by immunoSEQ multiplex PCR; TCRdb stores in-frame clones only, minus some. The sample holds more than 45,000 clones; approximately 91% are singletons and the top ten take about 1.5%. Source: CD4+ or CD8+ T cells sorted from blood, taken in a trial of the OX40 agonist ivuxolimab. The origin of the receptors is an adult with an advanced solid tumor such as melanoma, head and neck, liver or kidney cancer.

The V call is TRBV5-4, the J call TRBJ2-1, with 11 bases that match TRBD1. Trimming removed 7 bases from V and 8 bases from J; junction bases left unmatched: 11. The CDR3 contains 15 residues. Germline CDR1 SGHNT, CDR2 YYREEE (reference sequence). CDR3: CASGASGQGVHEQFF. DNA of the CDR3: TGTGCCAGCGGGGCATCGGGACAGGGGGTCCATGAGCAGTTCTTC.

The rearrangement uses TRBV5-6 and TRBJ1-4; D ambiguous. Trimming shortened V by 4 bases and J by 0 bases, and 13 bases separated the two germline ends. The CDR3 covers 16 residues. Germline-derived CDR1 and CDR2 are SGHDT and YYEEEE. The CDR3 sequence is CASSRGRAATNEKLFF. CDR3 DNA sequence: TGTGCCAGCAGCCGCGGACGTGCTGCAACTAATGAAAAACTGTTTTTT.

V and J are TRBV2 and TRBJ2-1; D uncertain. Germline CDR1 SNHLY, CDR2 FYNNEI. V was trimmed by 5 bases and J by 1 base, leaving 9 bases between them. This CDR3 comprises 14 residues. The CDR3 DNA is TGTGCCAGCAGTCGGGCATATTCCTACAATGAGCAGTTCTTC. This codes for CASSRAYSYNEQFF.

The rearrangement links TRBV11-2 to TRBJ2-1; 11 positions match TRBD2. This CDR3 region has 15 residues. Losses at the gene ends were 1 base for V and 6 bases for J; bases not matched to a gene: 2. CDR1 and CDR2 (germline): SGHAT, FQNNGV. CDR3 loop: CASSLVAGGLNEQFF. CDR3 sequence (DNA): TGTGCCAGCAGCTTAGTAGCGGGGGGGCTCAATGAGCAGTTCTTC.